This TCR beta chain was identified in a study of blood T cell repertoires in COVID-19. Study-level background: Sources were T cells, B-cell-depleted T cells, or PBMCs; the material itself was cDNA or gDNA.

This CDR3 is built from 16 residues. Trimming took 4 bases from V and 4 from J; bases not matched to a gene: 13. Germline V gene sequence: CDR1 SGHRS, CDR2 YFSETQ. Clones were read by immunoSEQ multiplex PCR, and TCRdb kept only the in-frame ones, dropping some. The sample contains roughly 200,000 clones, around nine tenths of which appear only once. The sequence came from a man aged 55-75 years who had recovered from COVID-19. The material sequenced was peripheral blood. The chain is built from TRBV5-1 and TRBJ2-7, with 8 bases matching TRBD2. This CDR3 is CASSPGGSGYAYEQYF. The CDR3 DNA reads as TGCGCCAGCAGCCCGGGAGGGAGCGGATATGCGTACGAGCAGTACTTC. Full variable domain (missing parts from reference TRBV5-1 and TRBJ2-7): KAGVTQTPRYLIKTRGQQVTLSCSPISGHRSVSWYQQTPGQGLQFLFEYFSETQRNKGNFPGRFSGRQFSNSRSEMNVSTLELGDSALYLCASSPGGSGYAYEQYFGPGTRLTVT.